These T cell receptor beta chains were read from a single sample in a study of shared clonotypes between healthy human individuals. The protocol was immunoSEQ multiplex PCR, while the TCRdb copy is restricted to in-frame clones and leaves out a portion. The sample includes around 990,000 clones, around three quarters of them seen just once. The sequencing input was memory CD4+ T cells from PBMCs. The source is a man aged 18 to 35 in good health. Some clones in this sample may be carry-over from other donors' samples. Each CDR3 is given with its conserved first and last residue. D genes are given only for firm matches. Size is stated for part of the rows, as once, few or many counts, or as a class when the clone is expanded.

>TRBV5-1|once|-|TRBJ2-3
TGCGCCAGCAGCTTTCTTTTCGGCGGGACCCCAGAGGCCCTAGATACGCAGTATTTT
CASSFLFGGTPEALDTQYF
>TRBV2|once|-|TRBJ1-1
TGTGCCAGCTTTCGGGAGATGAACACTGAAGCTTTCTTT
CASFREMNTEAFF
>TRBV6-1|few|-|TRBJ2-3
TGTGCCAGTGCCGACGGACAGTACACAGATACGCAGTATTTT
CASADGQYTDTQYF
>TRBV9|once|TRBD2|TRBJ2-2
TGTGCCAGCAGTCGTACTTATAGCGGGCCGAACACCGGGGAGCTGTTTTTT
CASSRTYSGPNTGELFF
>TRBV5-1|-|-|TRBJ1-1
TGCGCCAGCGAGGAGGGCGGGGGGAACACTGAAGCTTTCTTT
CASEEGGGNTEAFF
>TRBV5-4|-|-|TRBJ2-1
TGTGCCAGCAGCTTGGGAATAGGTTATGAGCAGTTCTTC
CASSLGIGYEQFF
>TRBV4-3|-|TRBD1|TRBJ1-5
TGCGCCAGCAGCCAAGACCGGAGGGGGCGGTTTCCTCAGCCCCAGCATTTT
CASSQDRRGRFPQPQHF
>TRBV18|-|TRBD2|TRBJ2-1
TGTGCCAGCTCACCCACTAGCGGGAGAGACGATGAGCAGTTCTTC
CASSPTSGRDDEQFF
>TRBV9|-|-|TRBJ2-3
TGTGCCAGCAGCGTATCCCAGGGTTACGTGGCAGATACGCAGTATTTT
CASSVSQGYVADTQYF
>TRBV30|many|-|TRBJ2-3
TGTGCCTGGAGGAAACGGGGGGCCGGTGGAGATACGCAGTATTTT
CAWRKRGAGGDTQYF
>TRBV6-6|-|TRBD2|TRBJ2-3
TGTGCCAGCAGTTTCTCGGGACTACAGTTCACAGATACGCAGTATTTT
CASSFSGLQFTDTQYF
>TRBV30|-|-|TRBJ1-2
TGTGCCTGGAGTGAGCTTAACTATGGCTACACCTTC
CAWSELNYGYTF
>TRBV2|-|-|TRBJ1-2
TGTGCCAGCAGTGCCAGGGAAGGGTATGGCTACACCTTC
CASSAREGYGYTF
>TRBV2|-|-|TRBJ1-4
TGTGCCAGCGGAGTCCGGGCCGAAAAACTGTTTTTT
CASGVRAEKLFF
>TRBV10-3|-|TRBD2|TRBJ2-5
TGTGCCATCAGTGACGGGTCCGGGACTAAGCACTTC
CAISDGSGTKHF
>TRBV2|-|TRBD1|TRBJ1-1
TGTGCCAGCAGTGAAGGGGGGACAGTGAACACTGAAGCTTTCTTT
CASSEGGTVNTEAFF
>TRBV7-2|-|-|TRBJ2-3
TGTGCCAGCAGCTCCCAGGGGCCAGATACGCAGTATTTT
CASSSQGPDTQYF
>TRBV7-3|-|-|TRBJ2-3
TGTGCCAGCAGCAAAGTGGCAGCGGGTACACAAGGGGCGCAGTATTTT
CASSKVAAGTQGAQYF
>TRBV19|-|TRBD1|TRBJ1-5
TGTGCCAGTAGTCTACATCGACAGGGCTCCGTAAGGGTTGCCCAGCATTTT
CASSLHRQGSVRVAQHF
>TRBV27|-|TRBD2|TRBJ2-1
TGTGCCAGCAGTTTATGGAGCGGGAGGGTTAGGGGTGAGCAGTTCTTC
CASSLWSGRVRGEQFF
>TRBV19|-|TRBD1|TRBJ2-7
TGTGCCAGTAAAGGTCGGGGGACAGGATACTACGAGCAGTACTTC
CASKGRGTGYYEQYF
>TRBV5-1|-|TRBD1|TRBJ2-2
TGCGCCAGCAGCTTGGTCGGACAGGGGAACACCGGGGAGCTGTTTTTT
CASSLVGQGNTGELFF
>TRBV14|-|-|TRBJ1-4
TGTGCCAGCAGCCATACCAACAGGGATGAAAAACTGTTTTTT
CASSHTNRDEKLFF
>TRBV12-5|-|TRBD1|TRBJ1-5
TGTGCTAGCGGGACAGGCGTCGATCAGCCCCAGCATTTT
CASGTGVDQPQHF
>TRBV19|few|TRBD2|TRBJ2-1
TGTGCCAGTACCGAGTGGGCGGGAGGTTACAATGAGCAGTTCTTC
CASTEWAGGYNEQFF